This TCR beta chain was recovered during a study of blood T cell repertoires in COVID-19. At the level of the study: Samples taken during acute and convalescent COVID-19 were collected in the United States, Italy and Spain. From T cells, B-cell-depleted T cells, or PBMCs came the material, which was cDNA or gDNA.

The ends were cut back, 2 bases at V and 6 bases at J, with 6 bases in the middle. There are 12 residues in the CDR3. Germline V gene lookup returns CDR1 MDHEN and CDR2 SYDVKM. Clinical history as reported by participants underpinned cohort assignment. This clone has just one count. Profiling relied on immunoSEQ multiplex PCR, and the TCRdb table lists in-frame clones only, not all of them. Of some 350,000 clones in the sample, around 89% were seen once. The chain employs TRBV28 and TRBJ2-3; D ambiguous. Sequencing was done on a sample of PBMCs or T cells enriched from blood (not recorded which). The clonotype was recovered from a man in his late teens or twenties who had recovered from COVID-19. The DNA for the CDR3 is TGTGCCAGCAGTTTAAGCAGGGATACGCAGTATTTT. It specifies CASSLSRDTQYF. Using reference TRBV28 and TRBJ2-3 for the parts outside the CDR3, the full variable domain is DVKVTQSSRYLVKRTGEKVFLECVQDMDHENMFWYRQDPGLGLRLIYFSYDVKMKEKGDIPEGYSVSREKKERFSLILESASTNQTSMYLCASSLSRDTQYFGPGTRLTVL.